This T cell receptor (beta chain) was found in a study of T cell repertoires in cytomegalovirus infection. This clonotype has at least ten counts. Its antigen is not identified. TCRdb ran MiXCR on the reads and lists one entry per CDR3 protein. The sample has hundreds of thousands of distinct CDR3 sequences, 20% to 25% seen once. Trimming took 8 bases from V and 7 from J, leaving 17 bases between them. CDR3 length equals 13 residues. Per germline, CDR1 SEHNR and CDR2 FQNEAQ (reference sequence). Points from the study as a whole: Summed frequency of shared TCR beta families picked out CMV carriers who also had the relevant HLA.

This receptor was identified in a human donor in good health (CMV status not recorded). Some clones in this sample may be carry-over from other donors' samples. The chain carries TRBV7-9 and TRBJ2-5; the D gene is possibly TRBD1 (5 bases). The sample comprised CD8+ T cells from PBMCs. This chain's CDR3 is CASSVALQGTQYF. The CDR3 region has the DNA TGTGCCAGCTCCGTTGCCCTCCAGGGGACCCAGTACTTC.